This TCR beta chain was identified during a study of cytomegalovirus exposure and HLA in healthy donors. Whole-study findings and limits: Further analysis, carried out later, found HLA-associated TCR beta chains more clonally expanded than equally common other chains.

Germline lookup yields CDR1 SEHNR and CDR2 FQNEAQ (reference sequence). The CDR3 sequence is 15 residues long. The junction had 2 bases not matched to a gene; V was cut back by 0 bases and J by 3 bases. As to this clone: Its target is not known.

PCR employed 60 Vbeta and 13 Jbeta primers. The assay was immunoSEQ multiplex PCR, and TCRdb's table has in-frame clones only and misses some. Here the sample spans about 98,000 clones, approximately 80% being singletons. The receptor was isolated from a male donor in good health and CMV-seropositive. Sequencing was performed on PBMCs. V is TRBV7-9 and J is TRBJ2-5; 9 nucleotides line up with TRBD2. CDR3 amino acids: CASSLAGLAEETQYF. The CDR3 coding sequence is TGTGCCAGCAGCTTAGCGGGACTAGCAGAAGAGACCCAGTACTTC.